This T cell receptor beta chain originates from a study of OX40 agonist ivuxolimab in advanced cancers. Study overall: Patients received the agonistic anti-OX40 (CD134) antibody ivuxolimab.

Trimming cost V 6 bases and J 1 base, with 12 bases left between them. The CDR3 is made up of 14 amino acids. Germline lookup yields CDR1 WNHNN and CDR2 SYGVQD (reference sequence). Patients with a history of autoimmune disease or on systemic immunosuppression were excluded. General study results and limits: Normalized T-cell clonal expansion was also low in some nonresponders. CD4+ and CD8+ blood T cells expanded clonally by week 6 at 0.1 to 3.0 mg/kg.

On this clone itself: Its matching antigen is unknown.

The table came from immunoSEQ multiplex PCR; TCRdb's copy has only in-frame clones and leaves some out. This sample has about 70,000 clones, with more than 80% found just once. Sequenced here: CD4+ or CD8+ T cells sorted from blood, sampled in a trial of the OX40 agonist ivuxolimab. The V call is TRBV10-1, the J call TRBJ1-1; D possibly corresponds to TRBD1 (5 bases). The TCR comes from an adult with an advanced solid tumor such as melanoma, head and neck, liver or kidney cancer. CDR3 loop: CASSPSTANTEAFF. CDR3 coding DNA: TGCGCCAGCAGCCCCTCGACAGCGAACACTGAAGCTTTCTTT.